A selection of T cell receptor beta chains follows, all from one sample in a study of Ad26.COV2.S vaccination and SARS-CoV-2 variants. Clones were read by immunoSEQ multiplex PCR, and TCRdb kept only the in-frame ones, dropping some. The data hold under 500,000 clones, with 80% to 95% observed a single time. This specimen consisted of peripheral blood, obtained in a trial of Ad26.COV2.S vaccine versus placebo. These receptors were collected from a person between 18 and 60 years old who received the Ad26.COV2.S COVID-19 vaccine or a placebo. CDR3s include the opening cysteine and the closing phenylalanine or tryptophan. The D gene is left open where the match is weak. Clone sizes are given selectively: once, few, many, or a class where the clone is expanded.

TRBD2,TRBJ2-3,NA,TRBV4-1,CASSHGLAGRTDTQYF,TGCGCCAGCAGCCACGGACTAGCGGGGCGCACAGATACGCAGTATTTT
NA,TRBJ1-2,NA,TRBV7-2,CASSLDPGRARDYTF,TGTGCCAGCAGCTTAGACCCCGGGAGGGCGAGGGACTACACCTTC
NA,TRBJ1-2,once,TRBV19,CASSPGGLGYTF,TGTGCCAGTAGTCCTGGGGGCTTGGGCTACACCTTC
NA,TRBJ1-5,NA,TRBV19,CASSGSPHGNQPQHF,TGTGCCAGTAGTGGGTCACCCCATGGCAATCAGCCCCAGCATTTT
TRBD2,TRBJ2-3,NA,TRBV15,CATSRERAGGPHTQYF,TGTGCCACCAGCCGAGAGAGAGCGGGGGGGCCTCATACGCAGTATTTT
NA,TRBJ2-7,once,TRBV10-3,CATRSPVLGYEQYF,TGTGCCACCCGGAGTCCCGTTTTGGGCTACGAGCAGTACTTC
TRBD2,TRBJ2-7,NA,TRBV15,CATSSSGGYEQYF,TGTGCCACCAGCTCCTCGGGAGGCTACGAGCAGTACTTC
TRBD1,TRBJ1-2,NA,TRBV6-2/TRBV6-3,CASSPTPQQGRYGYTF,TGTGCCAGCAGCCCTACCCCCCAACAGGGGCGCTATGGCTACACCTTC
NA,TRBJ1-2,NA,TRBV19,CASSTGIDRVYTF,TGTGCCAGTAGTACCGGAATTGACAGAGTCTACACCTTC
NA,TRBJ2-1,NA,TRBV7-9,CASSSAPTYNEQFF,TGTGCCAGCAGCTCCGCGCCGACTTACAATGAGCAGTTCTTC
TRBD1,TRBJ2-1,NA,TRBV7-9,CASSAGQGASYNEQFF,TGTGCCAGCAGCGCCGGACAGGGGGCGTCCTACAATGAGCAGTTCTTC
NA,TRBJ1-2,NA,TRBV27,CASSFNADYGYTF,TGTGCCAGCAGTTTTAACGCGGACTATGGCTACACCTTC
NA,TRBJ1-1,NA,TRBV18,CASSNMDGGTEAFF,TGTGCCAGCTCAAACATGGACGGGGGCACTGAAGCTTTCTTT
TRBD1,TRBJ1-2,NA,TRBV27,CASSPGQGGILGYGYTF,TGTGCCAGCAGCCCGGGGCAGGGGGGAATACTCGGCTATGGCTACACCTTC
NA,TRBJ1-1,NA,TRBV2,CASSDRWDTEAFF,TGTGCCAGCAGTGATCGGTGGGACACTGAAGCTTTCTTT
TRBD2,TRBJ2-3,NA,TRBV10-2,CASGSSGGAPDTQYF,TGCGCCAGCGGCTCTAGCGGGGGGGCCCCAGATACGCAGTATTTT
TRBD2,TRBJ2-3,NA,TRBV24-1,CATSGTSGGAPDTQYF,TGTGCCACCAGTGGGACTAGCGGGGGGGCCCCAGATACGCAGTATTTT
NA,TRBJ2-5,NA,TRBV4-3,CASSQVGERAQTQYF,TGCGCCAGCAGCCAAGTAGGAGAGAGGGCGCAGACCCAGTACTTC
TRBD1,TRBJ2-6,NA,TRBV11-2,CASSAWTGGLLGANVLTF,TGTGCCAGCAGCGCCTGGACAGGGGGATTACTGGGGGCCAACGTCCTGACTTTC
TRBD1,TRBJ1-4,NA,TRBV6-5,CASSSTGTGREKLFF,TGTGCCAGCAGTTCCACCGGGACAGGGCGTGAAAAACTGTTTTTT
NA,TRBJ1-2,NA,TRBV5-1,CASSCPYGYTF,TGCGCCAGCAGCTGTCCCTATGGCTACACCTTC
NA,TRBJ2-2,NA,TRBV28,CASSFPPRRFTGELFF,TGTGCCAGCAGTTTCCCGCCCCGACGGTTTACCGGGGAGCTGTTTTTT
TRBD1,TRBJ1-5,NA,TRBV15,CATSRVNRGINQPQHF,TGTGCCACCAGCAGAGTGAACAGGGGGATAAATCAGCCCCAGCATTTT
TRBD2,TRBJ2-1,NA,TRBV2,CASREISGGYNEQFF,TGTGCCAGCAGGGAGATTAGCGGGGGATACAATGAGCAGTTCTTC
NA,TRBJ2-5,NA,TRBV7-9,CASSLRGYQETQYF,TGTGCCAGCAGCTTAAGGGGGTACCAAGAGACCCAGTACTTC
TRBD1,TRBJ2-7,NA,TRBV5-1,CASRPGTGEEQYF,TGCGCCAGCAGGCCCGGGACAGGGGAAGAGCAGTACTTC
TRBD2,TRBJ2-3,NA,TRBV19,CAISGLAGTTQYF,TGTGCCATCTCGGGACTAGCGGGGACTACGCAGTATTTT
NA,TRBJ2-5,once,TRBV6-5,CASKGTYQETQYF,TGTGCCAGCAAGGGGACATACCAAGAGACCCAGTACTTC
TRBD1,TRBJ2-7,NA,TRBV18,CASSPPGGSYEQYF,TGTGCCAGCTCACCCCCAGGGGGATCCTACGAGCAGTACTTC
NA,TRBJ1-5,NA,TRBV6-6,CASSWGTGQANQPQHF,TGTGCCAGCAGTTGGGGAACGGGACAAGCAAATCAGCCCCAGCATTTT
TRBD2,TRBJ2-2,NA,TRBV6-5,CASSYSGVANTGELFF,TGTGCCAGCAGTTACAGCGGGGTCGCGAACACCGGGGAGCTGTTTTTT
NA,TRBJ2-1,many,TRBV7-9,CASSSTVPAGPYNEQFF,TGTGCCAGCAGCTCCACCGTACCAGCGGGCCCCTACAATGAGCAGTTCTTC
NA,TRBJ1-6,NA,TRBV6-6,CASTPSRPLHF,TGTGCCAGCACCCCGAGCAGACCCCTCCACTTT
TRBD2,TRBJ2-7,once,TRBV7-2,CASSLVASGGYEQYF,TGTGCCAGCAGCTTAGTGGCTAGCGGGGGGTACGAGCAGTACTTC
TRBD2,TRBJ2-7,NA,TRBV11-2,CASSLGGSGAYEQYF,TGTGCCAGCAGCTTAGGTGGTAGCGGGGCCTACGAGCAGTACTTC
NA,TRBJ1-2,NA,TRBV5-4,CASSVARGGYGYTF,TGTGCCAGCAGCGTTGCCAGGGGAGGCTATGGCTACACCTTC
NA,TRBJ2-3,NA,TRBV18,CASRSTDTQYF,TGTGCCAGCCGTTCCACAGATACGCAGTATTTT
TRBD1,TRBJ1-2,NA,TRBV7-9,CASSLGQGAQGYTF,TGTGCCAGCAGCCTCGGACAGGGGGCACAGGGCTACACCTTC
NA,TRBJ2-7,few,TRBV4-3,CASSQDVGISYEQYF,TGCGCCAGCAGCCAAGATGTAGGGATCTCCTACGAGCAGTACTTC
NA,TRBJ1-2,NA,TRBV6-2/TRBV6-3,CASSYGGPPYGYTF,TGTGCCAGCAGTTACGGGGGCCCGCCCTATGGCTACACCTTC
TRBD1,TRBJ1-1,once,TRBV5-6,CASSSLTGRAFF,TGTGCCAGCAGCTCACTGACAGGGCGGGCTTTCTTT
TRBD1,TRBJ1-5,NA,TRBV5-1,CASSPGQGTIWEPQHF,TGCGCCAGCAGCCCAGGACAGGGGACAATATGGGAGCCCCAGCATTTT
NA,TRBJ2-1,NA,TRBV2,CASRWSSYNEQFF,TGTGCCAGCAGGTGGAGCTCCTACAATGAGCAGTTCTTC